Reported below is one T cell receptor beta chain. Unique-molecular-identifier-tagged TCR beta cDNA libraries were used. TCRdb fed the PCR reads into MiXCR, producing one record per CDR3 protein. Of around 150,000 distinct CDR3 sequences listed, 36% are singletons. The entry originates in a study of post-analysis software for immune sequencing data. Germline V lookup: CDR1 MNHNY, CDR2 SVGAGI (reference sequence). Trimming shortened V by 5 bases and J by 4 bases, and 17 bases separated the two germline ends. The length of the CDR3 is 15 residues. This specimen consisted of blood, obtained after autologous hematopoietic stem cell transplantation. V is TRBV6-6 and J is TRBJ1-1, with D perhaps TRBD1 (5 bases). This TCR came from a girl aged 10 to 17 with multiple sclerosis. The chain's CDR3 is CASSTVPGLGTEAFF. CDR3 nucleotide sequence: TGTGCCAGCAGTACCGTTCCAGGGTTAGGCACTGAAGCTTTCTTT.